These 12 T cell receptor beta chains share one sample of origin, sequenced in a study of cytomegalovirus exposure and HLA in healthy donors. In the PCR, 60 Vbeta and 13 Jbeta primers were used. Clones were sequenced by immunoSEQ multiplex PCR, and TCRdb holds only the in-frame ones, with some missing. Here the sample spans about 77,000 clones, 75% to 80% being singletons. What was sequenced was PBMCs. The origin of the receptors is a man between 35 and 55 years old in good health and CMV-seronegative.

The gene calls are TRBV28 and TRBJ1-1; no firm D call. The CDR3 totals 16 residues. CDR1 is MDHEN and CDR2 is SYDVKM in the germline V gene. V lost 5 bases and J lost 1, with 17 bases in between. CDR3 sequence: CASSEGELGWNTEAFF. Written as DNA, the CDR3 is TGTGCCAGCAGTGAGGGAGAGTTGGGGTGGAACACTGAAGCTTTCTTT.

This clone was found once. Here the CDR3 DNA reads TGTGCCAGTAGTATAGGGGGCGGGAACACCGGGGAGCTGTTTTTT. This translates into CASSIGGGNTGELFF. This rearrangement joins TRBV19 to TRBJ2-2, with D maybe TRBD1 (5 bases). V was clipped by 1 base and J by 1 base, with 7 bases between them. The CDR3 sequence is 15 residues long. Germline lookup yields CDR1 LNHDA and CDR2 SQIVND (reference sequence).

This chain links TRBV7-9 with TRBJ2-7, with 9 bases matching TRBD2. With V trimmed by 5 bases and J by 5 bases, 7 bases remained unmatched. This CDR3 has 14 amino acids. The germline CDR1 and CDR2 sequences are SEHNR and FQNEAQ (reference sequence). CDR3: CASSLSGSINEQYF. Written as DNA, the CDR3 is TGTGCCAGCAGCCTTAGCGGGAGTATTAACGAGCAGTACTTC.

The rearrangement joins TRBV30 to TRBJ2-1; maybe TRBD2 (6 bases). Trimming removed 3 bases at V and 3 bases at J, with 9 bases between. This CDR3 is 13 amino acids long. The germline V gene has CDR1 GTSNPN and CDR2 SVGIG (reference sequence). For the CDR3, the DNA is TGTGCCTGGAGCCGGGGGAACTACAATGAGCAGTTCTTC. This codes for CAWSRGNYNEQFF.

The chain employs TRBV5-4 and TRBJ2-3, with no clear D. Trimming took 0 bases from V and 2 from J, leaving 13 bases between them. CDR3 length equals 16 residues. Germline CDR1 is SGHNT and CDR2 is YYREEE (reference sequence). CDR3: CASSLEISVPTDTQYF. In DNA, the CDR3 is TGTGCCAGCAGCTTGGAGATATCAGTTCCCACAGATACGCAGTATTTT.

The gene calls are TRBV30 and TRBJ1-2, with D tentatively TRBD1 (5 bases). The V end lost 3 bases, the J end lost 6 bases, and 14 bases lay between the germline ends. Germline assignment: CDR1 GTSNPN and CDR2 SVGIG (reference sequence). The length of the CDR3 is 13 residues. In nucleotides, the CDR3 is TGTGCCTGGAGGATCAGGGTTGAGAATGGCTACACCTTC. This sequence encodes CAWRIRVENGYTF.

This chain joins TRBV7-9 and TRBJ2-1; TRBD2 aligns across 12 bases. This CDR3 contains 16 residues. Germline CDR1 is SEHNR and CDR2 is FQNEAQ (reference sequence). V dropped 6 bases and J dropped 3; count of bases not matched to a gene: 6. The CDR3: CASRSGLAGNYNEQFF. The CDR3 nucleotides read TGTGCCAGCAGGTCCGGACTAGCGGGAAACTACAATGAGCAGTTCTTC.

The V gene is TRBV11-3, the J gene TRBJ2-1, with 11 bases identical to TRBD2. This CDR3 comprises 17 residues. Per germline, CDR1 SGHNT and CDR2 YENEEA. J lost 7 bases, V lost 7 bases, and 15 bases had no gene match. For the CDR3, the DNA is TGTGCCAGCAACTTTGCCCCTAGCGGGAGGAGGGGAAATGAGCAGTTCTTC. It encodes CASNFAPSGRRGNEQFF. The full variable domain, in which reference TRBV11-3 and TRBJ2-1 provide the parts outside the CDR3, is EAGVVQSPRYKIIEKKQPVAFWCNPISGHNTLYWYLQNLGQGPELLIRYENEEAVDDSQLPKDRFSAERLKGVDSTLKIQPAELGDSAVYLCASNFAPSGRRGNEQFFGPGTRLTVL.

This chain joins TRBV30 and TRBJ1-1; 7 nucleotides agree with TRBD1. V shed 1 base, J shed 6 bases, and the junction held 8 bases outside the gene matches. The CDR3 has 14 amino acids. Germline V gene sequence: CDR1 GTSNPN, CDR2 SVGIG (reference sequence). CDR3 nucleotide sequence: TGTGCCTGGAGTGCCGACAGGGTTTTACCTGAAGCTTTCTTT. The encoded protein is CAWSADRVLPEAFF. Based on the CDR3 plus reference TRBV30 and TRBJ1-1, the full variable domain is SQTIHQWPATLVQPVGSPLSLECTVEGTSNPNLYWYRQAAGRGLQLLFYSVGIGQISSEVPQNLSASRPQDRQFILSSKKLLLSDSGFYLCAWSADRVLPEAFFGQGTRLTVV.

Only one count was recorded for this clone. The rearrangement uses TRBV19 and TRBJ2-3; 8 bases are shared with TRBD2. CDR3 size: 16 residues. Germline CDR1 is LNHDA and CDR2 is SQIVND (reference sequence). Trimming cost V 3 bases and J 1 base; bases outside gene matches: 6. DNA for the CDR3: TGTGCCAGTAGTATCCTTAGCGGGACGGGCACAGATACGCAGTATTTT. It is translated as CASSILSGTGTDTQYF. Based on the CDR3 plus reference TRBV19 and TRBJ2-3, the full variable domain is DGGITQSPKYLFRKEGQNVTLSCEQNLNHDAMYWYRQDPGQGLRLIYYSQIVNDFQKGDIAEGYSVSREKKESFPLTVTSAQKNPTAFYLCASSILSGTGTDTQYFGPGTRLTVL.

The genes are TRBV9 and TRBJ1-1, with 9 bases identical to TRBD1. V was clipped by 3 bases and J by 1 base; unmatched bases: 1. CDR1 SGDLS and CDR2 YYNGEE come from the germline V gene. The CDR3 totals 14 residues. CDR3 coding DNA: TGTGCCAGCAGCGCGGGACAGGGGAACACTGAAGCTTTCTTT. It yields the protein CASSAGQGNTEAFF.

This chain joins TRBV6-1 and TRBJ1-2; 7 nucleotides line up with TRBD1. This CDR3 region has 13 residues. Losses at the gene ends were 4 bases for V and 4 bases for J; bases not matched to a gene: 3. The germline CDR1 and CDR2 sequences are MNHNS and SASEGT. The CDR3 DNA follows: TGTGCCAGCAGTGGACAGGGCCCCTATGGCTACACCTTC. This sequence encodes CASSGQGPYGYTF.